Below are 3 T cell receptor beta chains sequenced from a single sample in a study of OX40 agonist ivuxolimab in advanced cancers. Repertoires were generated with immunoSEQ multiplex PCR, while TCRdb's copy carries only in-frame clones and drops some. The sample lists over 65,000 clones; 92% were seen once. The sequences come from CD4+ or CD8+ T cells sorted from blood, collected in a trial of the OX40 agonist ivuxolimab. Receptor source: an adult with an advanced solid tumor such as melanoma, head and neck, liver or kidney cancer.

The chain recombines TRBV7-9 with TRBJ2-3; a possible D gene is TRBD1 (5 bases). V lost 5 bases, J lost 2 bases, and 14 bases lay in between. The CDR3 is made up of 15 amino acids. From germline, CDR1 is SEHNR and CDR2 FQNEAQ (reference sequence). CDR3 in DNA: TGTGCCAGCAGCCCCCAGGGAATCGTCACAGATACGCAGTATTTT. Its protein product is CASSPQGIVTDTQYF.

The V call is TRBV7-6, the J call TRBJ1-2, with TRBD1 identical over 7 bases. The trim removed 4 bases at V and 5 bases at J, leaving 16 bases unmatched. Per the germline V gene, CDR1 is SGHVS and CDR2 is FNYEAQ. The CDR3 totals 17 residues. Written as DNA, the CDR3 is TGTGCCAGCAGCTCCCTAAGGGGGCCACTCGGAATTTATGGCTACACCTTC. It yields the protein CASSSLRGPLGIYGYTF.

Here the CDR3 DNA reads TGCGCCAGCAGCTTATCGGGGACTAGCGGGGCAGATACGCAGTATTTT. Amino acids: CASSLSGTSGADTQYF. V and J are TRBV5-1 and TRBJ2-3; TRBD2 matches at 13 bases. J lost 4 bases, V lost 2 bases, and 4 bases had no gene match. The CDR3 is made up of 16 amino acids. Germline V CDR1 and CDR2: SGHRS, YFSETQ.